The 18 T cell receptor beta chains given below trace back to one sample, sequenced in a study of blood T cell repertoires in COVID-19. Produced via immunoSEQ multiplex PCR; TCRdb's table is partial and in-frame only. Of roughly 240,000 clones in the sample, around 90% were seen once. Source material: PBMCs or T cells enriched from blood (not recorded which). The receptors here all came from a middle-aged man who had been exposed to COVID-19.

The chain has TRBV6-4 and TRBJ2-7; TRBD2 is a possible D gene (5 bases). Germline loops: CDR1 MRHNA, CDR2 SNTAGT. The CDR3 is 14 amino acids. Trimming left V 7 bases short and J 0 bases short, with 13 bases between. The CDR3: CASTLWSGSYEQYF. DNA for the CDR3: TGTGCCAGCACCCTCTGGAGCGGCTCCTACGAGCAGTACTTC.

The chain employs TRBV19 and TRBJ1-5, with D possibly matching TRBD1 (6 bases). Germline CDR1 LNHDA, CDR2 SQIVND (reference sequence). V was shortened by 3 bases and J by 4 bases, with 10 bases between the two germline ends. This CDR3 has 14 amino acids. CDR3 sequence: CASSIRTANQPQHF. CDR3 coding DNA: TGTGCCAGTAGTATCCGGACAGCAAATCAGCCCCAGCATTTT.

This rearrangement joins TRBV2 to TRBJ2-7, with TRBD2 matching 8 bases. The CDR3 is 13 residues long. Germline-derived CDR1 and CDR2 are SNHLY and FYNNEI. V was pared by 2 bases and J by 8 bases, with 5 bases of the junction left unmatched. CDR3 amino acids: CASSELAGRKQYV. As DNA, the CDR3 is TGTGCCAGCAGTGAATTAGCGGGAAGGAAGCAGTACGTC.

The chain uses TRBV9 and TRBJ1-2; D is unclear. Trimming cost V 4 bases and J 0 bases, with 10 bases left between them. This CDR3 contains 14 residues. Germline V lookup: CDR1 SGDLS, CDR2 YYNGEE. The CDR3 nucleotides read TGTGCCAGCAGCACCCTTTCGGCTAACTATGGCTACACCTTC. Encoded protein: CASSTLSANYGYTF. Together with reference TRBV9 and TRBJ1-2, the CDR3 gives the full variable domain: DSGVTQTPKHLITATGQRVTLRCSPRSGDLSVYWYQQSLDQGLQFLIQYYNGEERAKGNILERFSAQQFPDLHSELNLSSLELGDSALYFCASSTLSANYGYTFGSGTRLTVV.

The chain has TRBV4-1 and TRBJ1-4, with D uncertain. The CDR3 runs 16 residues. Germline CDR1 is MGHRA and CDR2 is YSYEKL. Between the trimmed V and J ends, which lost 4 bases and 3 bases, there was a span of 15 bases. The CDR3, as DNA: TGCGCCAGCAGCCCCCCCCCGGGGAGGTCTAATGAAAAACTGTTTTTT. Protein product: CASSPPPGRSNEKLFF.

The chain carries TRBV6-6 and TRBJ1-1; D uncertain. The V gene lost 3 bases and the J gene lost 0 bases, with 11 bases spanning the gap. The CDR3 runs 15 residues. CDR1 is MNHNY and CDR2 is SVGAGI in the germline V gene (reference sequence). The CDR3 protein is CASSYNRLMNTEAFF. The CDR3 DNA sequence: TGTGCCAGCAGTTATAACAGATTAATGAACACTGAAGCTTTCTTT.

CDR3 residues: CASSGTLGQGRNTIYF. DNA for the CDR3: TGTGCCAGCAGCGGAACACTGGGACAGGGAAGGAACACCATATATTTT. The chain combines TRBV5-6 with TRBJ1-3; 9 nucleotides agree with TRBD1. J was trimmed by 7 bases and V by 4 bases; bases with no gene match: 12. The germline V gene has CDR1 SGHDT and CDR2 YYEEEE. The CDR3 length is 16 residues.

This chain connects TRBV21-1 to TRBJ2-7; the D call of TRBD1 is as the table states it, not checked on the DNA. TRBV21-1 represents a pseudogene. This CDR3 is built from 18 residues. The CDR3 spells CASSKVPRAQGAEYEQYV. In DNA form, the CDR3 reads TGTGCCAGCAGCAAAGTGCCGAGAGCACAGGGGGCAGAATACGAGCAGTACGTC.

The chain has TRBV20-1 and TRBJ1-1; TRBD1 aligns across 9 bases. The trim removed 3 bases at V and 5 bases at J, leaving 7 bases unmatched. Germline assignment: CDR1 DFQATT and CDR2 SNEGSKA (reference sequence). The length of the CDR3 is 14 residues. The CDR3 DNA sequence: TGCAGTGCTAGTCCGGGACAGGGTAAGACTGAAGCTTTCTTT. Residues: CSASPGQGKTEAFF.

The chain is built from TRBV28 and TRBJ1-1; D is undetermined. Germline values: CDR1 MDHEN, CDR2 SYDVKM. This CDR3 has 13 amino acids. Trimming removed 8 bases from V and 1 base from J, with 11 bases in between. CDR3 amino acids: CASGDTRNTEAFF. CDR3 nucleotides: TGTGCCAGCGGTGACACCCGGAACACTGAAGCTTTCTTT.

The chain couples TRBV2 to TRBJ1-1; D is uncertain. V was trimmed by 3 bases and J by 1 base, leaving 15 bases between them. The CDR3 has 16 amino acids. Germline-derived CDR1 and CDR2 are SNHLY and FYNNEI. This CDR3 reads CASSDRIIPTNTEAFF. DNA for the CDR3: TGTGCCAGCAGTGACAGGATCATCCCCACGAACACTGAAGCTTTCTTT.

V is TRBV6-5 and J is TRBJ1-2, with 10 nucleotides matching TRBD1. The V gene end was trimmed by 8 bases and the J gene end by 3 bases; junction bases not matched to a gene: 6. Germline V gene data show CDR1 as MNHEY and CDR2 as SVGAGI. The CDR3 totals 14 residues. The CDR3 DNA sequence: TGTGCCAGCGAGGCCGGGACAGGGGACTATGGCTACACCTTC. Translation gives CASEAGTGDYGYTF.

This chain connects TRBV7-8 to TRBJ1-4; D is ambiguous. This CDR3 region has 12 residues. The germline V gene encodes CDR1 SGHVS and CDR2 FQNEAQ. The V and J ends lost 5 bases and 6 bases respectively, with 7 bases between them. CDR3 DNA sequence: TGTGCCAGCAGCCAGAGGGATGAAAAACTGTTTTTT. As protein: CASSQRDEKLFF.

The CDR3 DNA sequence: TGTGCCAGCAGCCTCGGTGGGGAGGCCCTTAAGAACGAGCAGTACGTC. Amino acid sequence: CASSLGGEALKNEQYV. The rearrangement joins TRBV5-6 to TRBJ2-7; possibly TRBD2 for D (6 bases). CDR1 is SGHDT and CDR2 is YYEEEE in the germline V gene. V was clipped by 4 bases and J by 5 bases, with 22 bases between them. This CDR3 has 16 amino acids.

CDR3: CASSPGGQGIEQYV. In DNA, the CDR3 is TGTGCCAGCTCACCCGGGGGGCAGGGTATCGAGCAGTACGTC. The chain is built from TRBV18 and TRBJ2-7; D is possibly TRBD2 (7 bases). From germline, CDR1 is KGHSH and CDR2 LQKENI. Trimming took 3 bases from V and 6 from J, leaving 15 bases between them. This CDR3 spans 14 amino acids.

This chain joins TRBV28 and TRBJ1-2; D ambiguous. CDR3 size: 12 residues. V gave up 1 base and J gave up 8 bases, with 8 bases separating them. In germline, CDR1 is MDHEN, CDR2 SYDVKM. The CDR3 nucleotides read TGTGCCAGCAGTTTATCACAGTACGGCTACACCTTC. Encoded protein: CASSLSQYGYTF.

V usage is TRBV28 and J usage is TRBJ2-1; 7 nucleotides agree with TRBD2. Per the germline V gene, CDR1 is MDHEN and CDR2 is SYDVKM. This CDR3 comprises 12 residues. J gave up 9 bases and V 7 bases, and 6 bases lay outside the gene matches. DNA of the CDR3: TGTGCCAGCACAGGACTAGTAGGTGAGCAGTTCTTC. Its protein is CASTGLVGEQFF.

This clone was found a few times. V usage is TRBV2 and J usage is TRBJ1-6; possibly TRBD1 for D (6 bases). Germline values: CDR1 SNHLY, CDR2 FYNNEI. This CDR3 is built from 13 residues. V dropped 5 bases and J dropped 7 bases, with 9 bases sitting between them. For the CDR3, the DNA is TGTGCCAGCAGTTATCAGGGGAATTCACCCCTCCACTTT. Protein product: CASSYQGNSPLHF.